This is a list of T cell receptor beta chains from one sample in a study of beta chain features in type 1 diabetes. Profiling relied on immunoSEQ multiplex PCR, and the TCRdb table lists in-frame clones only, not all of them. The data contain some 23,000 clones, around 65% of them singletons. The sequencing input was stem cell memory CD4+ T cells from blood. The origin of the receptors is a woman in her 40s with type 1 diabetes. CDR3s include the opening cysteine and the closing phenylalanine or tryptophan. Each record gives: J gene, clone size, D gene, V gene, CDR3 length, CDR3 DNA, CDR3 protein. A D gene is named only where the DNA matches it firmly. Not all rows give a size; the values are once, few, many and, for expanded clones, a class.

TRBJ1-1,.,.,TRBV28,15,TGTGCCAGCATTGATGGTGGAGCGGGAAACACTGAAGCTTTCTTT,CASIDGGAGNTEAFF
TRBJ1-4,few,TRBD1,TRBV7-2,14,TGTGCCAGCAGCTTTACCACAGGGGTTGAAAAACTGTTTTTT,CASSFTTGVEKLFF
TRBJ2-5,.,.,TRBV11-2,14,TGTGCCAGCAGCTCTGGGACTCTTCAAGAGACCCAGTACTTC,CASSSGTLQETQYF
TRBJ1-2,.,.,TRBV25-1,14,TGTGCCAGCAGCCGCGAAAACTCGTTCCATGGCTACACCTTC,CASSRENSFHGYTF
TRBJ2-7,.,.,TRBV28,12,TGTGCCAGCAAAGGGACTGAGTACGGGCAGTACTTC,CASKGTEYGQYF
TRBJ1-2,.,.,TRBV4-2,12,TGTGCCAGCAGCCAAGATCGGAGGGGCTACACCTTC,CASSQDRRGYTF
TRBJ1-1,.,.,TRBV7-9,15,TGTGCCAGCAGCTTATCACAGGGCTTGAACACTGAAGCTTTCTTT,CASSLSQGLNTEAFF
TRBJ2-7,.,.,TRBV5-5,14,TGTGCCAGCAGTTCTCGGTCGGGGGGCCACGAGCAGTACTTC,CASSSRSGGHEQYF
TRBJ2-7,.,.,TRBV7-2,16,TGTGCCAGCAGCTTAGGGGAGGGACATCCGACCTACGAGCAGTACTTC,CASSLGEGHPTYEQYF
TRBJ1-1,.,.,TRBV6-5,14,TGTGCCAGCAGTCTCAGGGGCGCGAACACTGAAGCTTTCTTT,CASSLRGANTEAFF
TRBJ2-5,.,TRBD2,TRBV7-2,14,TGTGCCAGCAGCTTACCTAGCGGGAGAGAGACCCAGTACTTC,CASSLPSGRETQYF
TRBJ2-5,.,TRBD2,TRBV11-1,14,TGTGCCGCGGCGACTAGCGGGAGAGGAGAGACCCAGTACTTC,CAAATSGRGETQYF
TRBJ2-4,few,TRBD2,TRBV28,19,TGTGCCAGCAGTTCCCCCCAGCGGGGGGGCCCCTTTAGCAAAAACATTCAGTACTTC,CASSSPQRGGPFSKNIQYF
TRBJ1-5,.,.,TRBV2,14,TGTGCCAGCAGTGGGCTTATGGGCAATCAGCCCCAGCATTTT,CASSGLMGNQPQHF
TRBJ1-2,few,.,TRBV6-1,13,TGTGCCAGCAGTGACTATCAGGAGGATGGCTACACCTTC,CASSDYQEDGYTF
TRBJ2-1,.,.,TRBV9,16,TGTGCCAGCAGCCCTCGGGGGGCGACTACCTACAATGAGCAGTTCTTC,CASSPRGATTYNEQFF
TRBJ2-1,once,TRBD2,TRBV6-6,14,TGTGCCAGCAGAGGGACTAGCGGTGGGAATGAGCAGTTCTTC,CASRGTSGGNEQFF
TRBJ2-7,.,.,TRBV30,14,TGTGCCTGGAGTGCTACGGGGGAAGGCTACGAGCAGTACTTC,CAWSATGEGYEQYF
TRBJ2-1,.,.,TRBV28,12,TGTGCCAGCAGTTTGAACGGCAATGAGCAGTTCTTC,CASSLNGNEQFF
TRBJ2-6,few,.,TRBV6-5,14,TGTGCCAGCACCGACTACAGTGGGGCCAACGTCCTGACTTTC,CASTDYSGANVLTF
TRBJ1-2,.,.,TRBV5-6,10,TGTGCCAGCAGGGGGCTTGGCTACACCTTC,CASRGLGYTF
TRBJ2-1,.,.,TRBV28,15,TGTGCCAGCAGTTTCTTGTCGGGAGCAAGCAATGAGCAGTTCTTC,CASSFLSGASNEQFF
TRBJ1-1,.,.,TRBV28,12,TGTGCCAGCAGTTCACAGGGACCCCGGGCTTTCTTT,CASSSQGPRAFF
TRBJ2-7,.,TRBD2,TRBV27,16,TGTGCCAGCAGTACTCTCGGGACTAGCGCCCTCTACGAGCAGTACTTC,CASSTLGTSALYEQYF
TRBJ1-1,.,TRBD1,TRBV7-8,13,TGTGCCAGCAGCGTATCAGGGGGAACTGAAGCTTTCTTT,CASSVSGGTEAFF
TRBJ1-4,few,.,TRBV28,16,TGTGCCAGCAGCCGTATCACACCGGGACTCGGTGAAAAACTGTTTTTT,CASSRITPGLGEKLFF